Listed below are T cell receptor beta chains from one sample, sequenced in a study of T cell changes during pregnancy in multiple sclerosis. Profiling relied on immunoSEQ multiplex PCR, and the TCRdb table lists in-frame clones only, not all of them. The data hold tens of thousands of clones, with about 91% observed a single time. The sample here was CD4+ T cells from peripheral blood mononuclear cells, taken in the third trimester of pregnancy. All receptors come from a female donor with multiple sclerosis, enrolled in a pregnancy study. Each CDR3 is given with its conserved first and last residue. Fields, in order: D gene, V gene, J gene, CDR3 protein, CDR3 DNA. The D gene is left open where the match is weak.

D: TRBD2
V: TRBV19
J: TRBJ2-1
CDR3: CASSGRLAGSYNEQFF
DNA: TGTGCCAGTAGTGGACGTCTAGCGGGTAGCTACAATGAGCAGTTCTTC

D: -
V: TRBV19
J: TRBJ2-6
CDR3: CASSIGGSSGANVLTF
DNA: TGTGCCAGTAGTATAGGAGGCAGCTCTGGGGCCAACGTCCTGACTTTC

D: -
V: TRBV6-1
J: TRBJ2-7
CDR3: CASSDLELKYF
DNA: TGTGCCAGCAGTGATCTAGAACTCAAGTACTTC

D: -
V: TRBV5-5
J: TRBJ2-1
CDR3: CASSRGRDSYNEQFF
DNA: TGTGCCAGCAGTCGAGGCCGGGACTCCTACAATGAGCAGTTCTTC

D: -
V: TRBV4-2
J: TRBJ1-2
CDR3: CASSQQGFDGYTF
DNA: TGTGCCAGCAGCCAACAGGGTTTCGATGGCTACACCTTC

D: TRBD1
V: TRBV5-6
J: TRBJ2-1
CDR3: CASSLRGTGDNEQFF
DNA: TGTGCCAGCAGCCTCAGAGGGACAGGGGACAATGAGCAGTTCTTC

D: -
V: TRBV7-2
J: TRBJ2-7
CDR3: CASSPAGLGHEQYF
DNA: TGTGCCAGCAGCCCTGCGGGGTTAGGCCACGAGCAGTACTTC

D: TRBD1
V: TRBV6-1
J: TRBJ1-4
CDR3: CAIMTGEANEKLFF
DNA: TGTGCCATCATGACAGGGGAAGCAAATGAAAAACTGTTTTTT

D: -
V: TRBV7-9
J: TRBJ1-1
CDR3: CASSLAGPATEAFF
DNA: TGTGCCAGCAGCTTAGCGGGGCCAGCAACTGAAGCTTTCTTT

D: -
V: TRBV7-2
J: TRBJ2-7
CDR3: CASSSQGLAGYEQYF
DNA: TGTGCCAGCAGCTCCCAGGGGCTAGCAGGCTACGAGCAGTACTTC

D: TRBD1
V: TRBV11-2
J: TRBJ2-7
CDR3: CASSPEGGKSTYEQYF
DNA: TGTGCCAGCAGCCCGGAAGGGGGCAAATCCACCTACGAGCAGTACTTC

D: -
V: TRBV9
J: TRBJ2-3
CDR3: CASSPRLSTDTQYF
DNA: TGTGCCAGCAGCCCCAGACTTAGCACAGATACGCAGTATTTT

D: -
V: TRBV19
J: TRBJ2-5
CDR3: CASTATAQETQYF
DNA: TGTGCCAGTACAGCGACAGCCCAAGAGACCCAGTACTTC